Described below is a single T cell receptor (beta chain) sequence and its context. J was trimmed by 6 bases and V by 5 bases; bases with no gene match: 10. The CDR3 consists of 16 residues. Germline CDR1 is MNHNY and CDR2 is SVGAGI (reference sequence). TCRdb's table, derived via immunoSEQ multiplex PCR, lists solely in-frame clones and lacks some. This sample has nearly 70,000 clones; just under 95% occur once, and the top ten carry roughly 4.5%. Sample: PBMCs. V gene TRBV6-6 combines with J gene TRBJ2-1, with TRBD2 matching over 10 bases. The sequence derives from a middle-aged man with rheumatoid arthritis. The CDR3 reads CASSQSGLAGANEQFF. The CDR3 bases are TGTGCCAGCAGTCAATCGGGCCTAGCGGGGGCCAATGAGCAGTTCTTC.